The T cell receptor (beta chain) described here comes from a study of T cell repertoires in cytomegalovirus infection. On the study more broadly: Through public TCR beta signatures, both CMV infection and matching HLA type were indicated.

TCRdb re-called the reads through MiXCR, storing one row per CDR3 protein. The table has roughly 150,000 distinct CDR3 sequences, under 20% seen once. This clonotype was picked up a small number of times. The antigen is not known. CDR1 is SGHTA, CDR2 FQGNSA, per germline. This CDR3 spans 16 amino acids. Trimming stripped 2 bases from V and 2 bases from J, with 16 bases between. Whole-study findings and limits: CMV carriers having the relevant HLA were flagged by cumulative public TCR beta family frequency. Within the response measured ex vivo, HLA-C-restricted CMV-specific TCR beta clonotypes were dominant.

The TCR comes from a human donor in good health (CMV status not recorded). Some clones in this sample may be carry-over from other donors' samples. This chain connects TRBV7-2 to TRBJ2-7, with D unclear. The sample taken for sequencing was CD8+ T cells from PBMCs. The CDR3 loop is CASSLRSEGATYEQYF. In nucleotides, the CDR3 is TGTGCCAGCAGCTTACGCAGCGAAGGAGCGACCTACGAGCAGTACTTC.